Shown below are 31 T cell receptor beta chains from a single sample sequenced in a study of shared clonotypes between healthy human individuals. The repertoire was sequenced with immunoSEQ multiplex PCR; TCRdb's copy has only in-frame clones and lacks some. In the table there are around 2,000,000 clones, roughly 91% of which are singletons. The naive CD8 subset, CD45RO-negative cells positively selected for CCR7, excluded terminally differentiated effector memory CD45RA+ cells. Sequences were obtained from naive CD8+ T cells from PBMCs. The source is a man aged 18-30 years in good health. Some clones in this sample may be carry-over from other donors' samples.

This clone was counted a single time. The chain employs TRBV28 and TRBJ2-5; D not resolved. V gave up 2 bases and J gave up 5 bases, with 15 bases separating them. CDR3 size: 15 residues. Germline lookup yields CDR1 MDHEN and CDR2 SYDVKM. In DNA form, the CDR3 reads TGTGCCAGCAGTTTACGCCGGGTTTTCGGGGAGACCCAGTACTTC. Translated, it gives CASSLRRVFGETQYF.

The genes are TRBV27 and TRBJ2-2; 12 nucleotides align to TRBD1. The CDR3 sequence is 17 residues long. Germline CDR1 is MNHEY and CDR2 is SMNVEV (reference sequence). With 2 bases clipped from V and 4 bases from J, the junction kept 5 bases outside the gene matches. The CDR3 sequence: CASSLVGTGGSTGELFF. The CDR3 DNA reads TGTGCCAGCAGTTTAGTCGGGACAGGGGGCAGCACCGGGGAGCTGTTTTTT.

The chain combines TRBV7-8 with TRBJ2-3; D possibly matches TRBD1 or TRBD2 (6 bases each). This CDR3 has 15 amino acids. The ends were cut back, 7 bases at V and 6 bases at J, with 20 bases in the middle. The germline gives CDR1 SGHVS, CDR2 FQNEAQ. CDR3 protein: CASKGEAFQYDTQYF. Here the CDR3 DNA reads TGTGCCAGCAAGGGGGAGGCGTTTCAATACGATACGCAGTATTTT.

The chain joins TRBV11-2 to TRBJ2-7; D tentatively fits TRBD1 or TRBD2 (5 bases each). V was cut by 8 bases and J by 0 bases, with 11 bases left in between. Germline values: CDR1 SGHAT, CDR2 FQNNGV. The CDR3 is 13 residues long. The CDR3 here is CASGDASSYEQYF. Here the CDR3 DNA reads TGTGCCAGCGGGGACGCAAGCTCCTACGAGCAGTACTTC. Supplemented by reference TRBV11-2 and TRBJ2-7, the full variable domain reads EAGVAQSPRYKIIEKRQSVAFWCNPISGHATLYWYQQILGQGPKLLIQFQNNGVVDDSQLPKDRFSAERLKGVDSTLKIQPAKLEDSAVYLCASGDASSYEQYFGPGTRLTVT.

The chain uses TRBV5-1 and TRBJ2-1; unclear D gene. The length of the CDR3 is 12 residues. Germline CDR1 is SGHRS and CDR2 is YFSETQ. Trimming stripped 4 bases from V and 10 bases from J, with 12 bases between. The CDR3 protein is CASSPSRIEQFF. The CDR3 DNA follows: TGCGCCAGCAGCCCATCACGTATAGAGCAGTTCTTC.

The chain carries TRBV14 and TRBJ2-1, with D possibly being TRBD1 or TRBD2 (5 bases each). From germline, CDR1 is SGHDN and CDR2 FVKESK. With 6 bases removed from V and 8 bases from J, the gap between germline ends came to 14 bases. This CDR3 is built from 13 residues. The CDR3 is CASSPTRGHEQFF. The CDR3 DNA follows: TGTGCCAGCAGTCCAACGAGGGGACATGAGCAGTTCTTC.

V and J are TRBV12-5 and TRBJ2-3; 9 bases are shared with TRBD2. The CDR3 has 17 amino acids. The junction had 8 bases not matched to a gene; V was cut back by 1 base and J by 3 bases. Germline loops: CDR1 LGHNT, CDR2 FRNRAP. CDR3 in DNA: TGTGCTAGTGGTTTGGGCATAGCGGGAGTGGGGACAGATACGCAGTATTTT. Translation gives CASGLGIAGVGTDTQYF.

The V and J genes are TRBV28 and TRBJ1-4; D possibly corresponds to TRBD1 (6 bases). CDR1 is MDHEN and CDR2 is SYDVKM in the germline V gene. The CDR3 totals 15 residues. Trimming left V 2 bases short and J 3 bases short, with 10 bases between. CDR3 coding DNA: TGTGCCAGCAGTTTAAGGGGGGAACCTAATGAAAAACTGTTTTTT. Its protein is CASSLRGEPNEKLFF.

Details on this clone: The identical CDR3 is also encoded by other nucleotide sequences in the sample. This chain connects TRBV7-9 to TRBJ2-7, with D hard to call. The V gene's germline CDR1 is SEHNR and CDR2 FQNEAQ (reference sequence). The ends were cut back, 5 bases at V and 4 bases at J, with 9 bases in the middle. The length of the CDR3 is 12 residues. CDR3: CASSPYGYEQYF. The CDR3 DNA reads TGTGCCAGCAGCCCCTACGGTTACGAGCAGTACTTC.

Concerning this clone itself: An end of the junction does not agree with germline; a read error may underlie this. CDR3 coding DNA: TGTGCCAGCAGTGAACAGACTAGCAGTCAGCCCCAGCATTTT. Translated: CASSEQTSSQPQHF. The chain carries TRBV25-1 and TRBJ1-5; no firm D call. Germline V gene sequence: CDR1 MGHDK, CDR2 SYGVNS. There are 14 residues in the CDR3.

Worth noting for this clone: Additional DNA sequences in this sample encode the identical CDR3. The genes are TRBV27 and TRBJ2-7; D remains unclear. CDR1 and CDR2 (germline): MNHEY, SMNVEV (reference sequence). Trimming cost V 2 bases and J 4 bases, with 9 bases left between them. This CDR3 comprises 13 residues. CDR3 DNA: TGTGCCAGCAGTTTAACGGTCGCGTACGAGCAGTACTTC. This gives the protein CASSLTVAYEQYF.

The chain employs TRBV9 and TRBJ2-1; D is uncertain. The CDR3 extends over 13 amino acids. Germline V CDR1 and CDR2: SGDLS, YYNGEE. V lost 0 bases and J 9 bases, leaving 10 bases between the germline ends. The CDR3 coding sequence is TGTGCCAGCAGCGTAGGCTCGAAAGGTGAGCAGTTCTTC. This gives the protein CASSVGSKGEQFF.

As regards this clone: Other DNA sequences within the sample encode an identical CDR3. The chain has TRBV7-9 and TRBJ2-7; no clear D. CDR3 length equals 13 residues. V gave up 0 bases and J gave up 3 bases, with 6 bases separating them. Germline loops: CDR1 SEHNR, CDR2 FQNEAQ (reference sequence). The CDR3: CASSLAHSYEQYF. The CDR3 nucleotides read TGTGCCAGCAGCTTAGCCCACAGCTACGAGCAGTACTTC.

The chain uses TRBV28 and TRBJ1-1; TRBD1 is a possible D gene (6 bases). Germline CDR1 is MDHEN and CDR2 is SYDVKM. The ends were cut back, 2 bases at V and 1 base at J, with 17 bases in the middle. The CDR3 is made up of 17 amino acids. CDR3 sequence: CASSLRGLTRSNTEAFF. In DNA form, the CDR3 reads TGTGCCAGCAGTTTACGGGGGCTCACTCGATCGAACACTGAAGCTTTCTTT.

Regarding this clone: Its ends do not fully match the called genes, so a read error is possible. The chain employs TRBV11-3 and TRBJ2-1; 9 positions agree with TRBD2. Germline V lookup: CDR1 SGHNT, CDR2 YENEEA. This CDR3 spans 15 amino acids. The CDR3 nucleotides read TGTGCCAGCAGCTTAGAACCCACTCGGAAGCAGCGGGAGGTCTTC. Amino acids: CASSLEPTRKQREVF. Full variable domain (outside the CDR3, taken from reference TRBV11-3 and TRBJ2-1): EAGVVQSPRYKIIEKKQPVAFWCNPISGHNTLYWYLQNLGQGPELLIRYENEEAVDDSQLPKDRFSAERLKGVDSTLKIQPAELGDSAVYLCASSLEPTRKQREVFGPGTRLTVL.

The chain has TRBV27 and TRBJ2-7; 8 bases agree with TRBD1. The CDR3 covers 14 residues. V lost 5 bases to trimming and J lost 6 bases; unmatched junction nucleotides: 9. Germline values: CDR1 MNHEY, CDR2 SMNVEV (reference sequence). The CDR3: CASSPITGGGEQYF. The CDR3 nucleotides read TGTGCCAGCAGTCCGATTACAGGGGGTGGCGAGCAGTACTTC.

The rearrangement joins TRBV27 to TRBJ2-1; perhaps TRBD1 as D (6 bases). Trimming left V 4 bases short and J 7 bases short, with 17 bases between. CDR3 length: 15 residues. The V gene's germline CDR1 is MNHEY and CDR2 SMNVEV (reference sequence). The CDR3 reads CASSYPRQGQNEQFF. The DNA for the CDR3 is TGTGCCAGCAGTTACCCCCGGCAGGGGCAGAATGAGCAGTTCTTC.

Regarding this clone: Within the sample, other DNA sequences also encode this same CDR3. The CDR3, as DNA: TGTGCCAGCAGTTTAGGACCCTACACCGGGGAGCTGTTTTTT. This translates into CASSLGPYTGELFF. The chain has TRBV27 and TRBJ2-2; D uncertain. The CDR3 is made up of 14 amino acids. Deletions cut 2 bases from V and 3 bases from J, with 7 bases between. From germline, CDR1 is MNHEY and CDR2 SMNVEV (reference sequence).

This clone was observed once. Other nucleotide sequences from this sample produce the same CDR3. The chain is built from TRBV27 and TRBJ1-5, with 7 positions matching TRBD1. The V gene end was trimmed by 1 base and the J gene end by 7 bases; junction bases not matched to a gene: 4. CDR1 is MNHEY, CDR2 SMNVEV, per germline (reference sequence). CDR3 length equals 14 residues. CDR3 sequence (DNA): TGTGCCAGCAGTTTATACAGGGGAGACCAGCCCCAGCATTTT. Its translation is CASSLYRGDQPQHF.

The gene calls are TRBV2 and TRBJ1-1; D possibly corresponds to TRBD1 (5 bases). The germline CDR1 and CDR2 sequences are SNHLY and FYNNEI. This CDR3 has 15 residues. The ends were cut back, 4 bases at V and 6 bases at J, with 18 bases in the middle. CDR3 region: CASSGGGEDFSEAFF. CDR3 nucleotides: TGTGCCAGCAGTGGCGGGGGGGAAGATTTCTCTGAAGCTTTCTTT.

CDR3 residues: CASSDPKDPYNEQFF. The CDR3 nucleotides read TGTGCCAGCAGTGACCCTAAAGACCCCTACAATGAGCAGTTCTTC. The chain is built from TRBV6-4 and TRBJ2-1, with D uncertain. The CDR3 is made up of 15 amino acids. The germline gives CDR1 MRHNA, CDR2 SNTAGT. V lost 2 bases and J lost 2, with 10 bases in between.

V usage is TRBV27 and J usage is TRBJ2-1; TRBD2 agrees at 7 bases. Germline assignment: CDR1 MNHEY and CDR2 SMNVEV (reference sequence). Trimming at V came to 2 bases and at J to 9 bases, leaving 4 bases not matched to a gene. The CDR3 runs to 13 residues. The CDR3 loop is CASSLTGGAEQFF. DNA of the CDR3: TGTGCCAGCAGTTTAACGGGAGGTGCTGAGCAGTTCTTC.

J is TRBJ2-1 and V is TRBV6-5, with D perhaps assigned TRBD1 or TRBD2 (5 bases each). V dropped 5 bases and J dropped 9 bases, with 8 bases sitting between them. The length of the CDR3 is 11 residues. Germline V lookup: CDR1 MNHEY, CDR2 SVGAGI. The CDR3 here is CASSHGTEQFF. The CDR3, as DNA: TGTGCCAGCAGTCACGGGACTGAGCAGTTCTTC.

The chain carries TRBV6-1 and TRBJ2-7; D not certain. The CDR3 length is 13 residues. Trimming removed 3 bases from V and 1 base from J, with 7 bases in between. Germline assignment: CDR1 MNHNS and CDR2 SASEGT. The CDR3 DNA reads as TGTGCCAGCAGTGACAGGACGTCCTACGAGCAGTACTTC. Its protein product is CASSDRTSYEQYF.

As regards this clone: Other DNA variants within this sample encode the same CDR3. V is TRBV4-3 and J is TRBJ1-3, with 8 bases matching TRBD1. CDR1 and CDR2 (germline): LGHNA, YSLEER. CDR3 length: 15 residues. V shed 1 base, J shed 4 bases, and the junction held 3 bases outside the gene matches. The CDR3 region is CASSQGQGSGNTIYF. CDR3 nucleotide sequence: TGCGCCAGCAGCCAAGGACAGGGGTCGGGAAACACCATATATTTT.

This clone was observed a single time. This sequence joins TRBV5-6 and TRBJ2-1; weak D call: TRBD2 (6 bases). Trimming pared 1 base from V and 10 bases from J, leaving 15 bases between. This CDR3 is 14 amino acids long. Germline CDR1 reads SGHDT; CDR2 reads YYEEEE. Here the CDR3 DNA reads TGTGCCAGCAGCTTGATTACTAGCTTCGGGGAGCAGTTCTTC. Protein sequence: CASSLITSFGEQFF. Filled out from reference TRBV5-6 and TRBJ2-1, the complete variable domain reads DAGVTQSPTHLIKTRGQQVTLRCSPKSGHDTVSWYQQALGQGPQFIFQYYEEEERQRGNFPDRFSGHQFPNYSSELNVNALLLGDSALYLCASSLITSFGEQFFGPGTRLTVL.

The gene calls are TRBV6-5 and TRBJ2-1; D is unclear. The CDR3 is 16 amino acids. Germline V lookup: CDR1 MNHEY, CDR2 SVGAGI. The germline V and J ends were trimmed by 2 bases and 0 bases, with 11 bases remaining between them. CDR3 in DNA: TGTGCCAGCAGTTACGCAAGATGGGGCTCCTACAATGAGCAGTTCTTC. Amino acids: CASSYARWGSYNEQFF.

With respect to this clone: One end of the junction varies from germline; a read error may be responsible. The genes are TRBV9 and TRBJ1-2; no clear D gene. The germline CDR1 and CDR2 sequences are SGDLS and YYNGEE. The CDR3 totals 16 residues. CDR3 sequence reads: CASSARATQMDYGYTF. The CDR3, as DNA: TGTGCCAGTAGCGCCCGGGCCACACAAATGGACTATGGCTACACCTTC.

This chain joins TRBV30 and TRBJ2-7; D unresolved. V gave up 4 bases and J gave up 2 bases, with 12 bases separating them. Germline values: CDR1 GTSNPN, CDR2 SVGIG (reference sequence). This CDR3 comprises 13 residues. DNA of the CDR3: TGTGCCTGGACCAAGTTCTGGACCTACGAGCAGTACTTC. This gives the protein CAWTKFWTYEQYF.

The chain combines TRBV2 with TRBJ1-3, with a possible D match to TRBD1 (5 bases). Germline CDR1 and CDR2: SNHLY and FYNNEI. This CDR3 is built from 15 residues. V was pared by 2 bases and J by 3 bases, with 11 bases between. Here the CDR3 reads CASSELGTDGNTIYF. CDR3 coding DNA: TGTGCCAGCAGTGAACTAGGGACGGATGGAAACACCATATATTTT.

The rearrangement links TRBV7-2 to TRBJ2-7, with 8 bases identical to TRBD2. J was trimmed by 1 base and V by 4 bases; bases with no gene match: 9. The V gene's germline CDR1 is SGHTA and CDR2 FQGNSA. CDR3 size: 16 residues. CDR3 nucleotides: TGTGCCAGCAGCTCGTTGCGAGCGGGAGAATCCTACGAGCAGTACTTC. This encodes CASSSLRAGESYEQYF.